What follows are 15 T cell receptor beta chains derived from one specimen sequenced in a study of a mutant IDH1 vaccine in newly diagnosed glioma. Antigens of these TCRs are unknown. As for time point: week 35, safety follow-up. Doses of 300 ug of mutant IDH1 20-mer peptide were given with topical imiquimod. The table came from immunoSEQ multiplex PCR; TCRdb's copy has only in-frame clones and leaves some out. The table shows tens of thousands of clones, with less than 90% occurring only once. Sequenced material: PBMCs, taken from a glioma patient whose treatment included an IDH1 peptide vaccine. These receptors were collected from a man aged 18 to 35 with glioma.

The V and J genes are TRBV13 and TRBJ2-7, with 8 nucleotides matching TRBD1. CDR1 is PRHDT, CDR2 FYEKMQ, per germline (reference sequence). J lost 3 bases, V lost 5 bases, and 12 bases had no gene match. There are 16 residues in the CDR3. In DNA form, the CDR3 reads TGTGCCAGCAGCCCCCCGACCGACAGGGGATTCTACGAGCAGTACTTC. Amino acid sequence: CASSPPTDRGFYEQYF.

This chain joins TRBV29-1 and TRBJ2-7; TRBD1 agrees at 7 bases. CDR1 and CDR2 from the germline V gene are SQVTM and ANQGSEA. V lost 4 bases to trimming and J lost 6 bases; unmatched junction nucleotides: 3. This CDR3 is 11 amino acids long. CDR3 in amino acids: CSVAYRGEQYF. The CDR3 DNA sequence: TGCAGCGTTGCTTACAGGGGCGAGCAGTACTTC.

V gene TRBV5-8 combines with J gene TRBJ1-1; 9 nucleotides match TRBD1. The ends lost 5 bases at V and 6 bases at J; junction bases unmatched: 5. The CDR3 consists of 13 residues. The germline V gene encodes CDR1 SGHTS and CDR2 YDEGEE. CDR3 amino acids: CASRWTGASEAFF. The CDR3 DNA reads TGTGCCAGCAGATGGACAGGGGCTTCTGAAGCTTTCTTT.

CDR3: CATTKGWLANTGELFF. The CDR3 bases are TGTGCCACCACCAAGGGGTGGCTAGCGAACACCGGGGAGCTGTTTTTT. The chain links TRBV15 to TRBJ2-2, with D tentatively TRBD1 (5 bases). The CDR3 consists of 16 residues. Looked up from germline, CDR1 is LNHNV and CDR2 is YYDKDF (reference sequence). Trimming stripped 7 bases from V and 0 bases from J, with 15 bases between. The variable domain in full, with the rest retrieved from reference TRBV15 and TRBJ2-2, is DAMVIQNPRYQVTQFGKPVTLSCSQTLNHNVMYWYQQKSSQAPKLLFHYYDKDFNNEADTPDNFQSRRPNTSFCFLDIRSPGLGDTAMYLCATTKGWLANTGELFFGEGSRLTVL.

This clone was counted once. The chain uses TRBV7-9 and TRBJ2-5; 7 bases are a match to TRBD1. The CDR3 is 14 amino acids. After removal of 5 bases from V and 0 bases from J, the junction contained 3 bases not matched to a gene. In germline, CDR1 is SEHNR, CDR2 FQNEAQ (reference sequence). The chain's CDR3 is CASSRGQYQETQYF. CDR3 sequence (DNA): TGTGCCAGCAGCCGGGGACAGTACCAAGAGACCCAGTACTTC.

In this sample, this clone turned up a few times. The rearrangement joins TRBV7-9 to TRBJ2-2; tentative D call: TRBD2 (6 bases). The germline V and J ends were trimmed by 1 base and 8 bases, with 17 bases remaining between them. Germline CDR1 is SEHNR and CDR2 is FQNEAQ (reference sequence). This CDR3 is built from 16 residues. The CDR3 sequence: CASSLGRTGGSGELFF. DNA of the CDR3: TGTGCCAGCAGCTTAGGCAGGACTGGAGGGTCGGGGGAGCTGTTTTTT.

The CDR3 loop is CASRPMGRGVLDYGYTF. DNA for the CDR3: TGTGCCAGCAGACCCATGGGGCGTGGGGTTCTTGACTATGGCTACACCTTC. The rearrangement uses TRBV27 and TRBJ1-2; tentative D call: TRBD1 (5 bases). V was cut by 6 bases and J by 3 bases, with 23 bases left in between. The CDR3 spans 17 residues. Germline V gene data show CDR1 as MNHEY and CDR2 as SMNVEV (reference sequence).

The chain recombines TRBV15 with TRBJ1-2, with 8 bases matching TRBD1. The CDR3 has 16 amino acids. V trimming: 0 bases; J trimming: 6 bases; junction bases outside the gene matches: 9. CDR1 LNHNV and CDR2 YYDKDF come from the germline V gene (reference sequence). CDR3: CATSRESTVTGDGYTF. CDR3 bases: TGTGCCACCAGCAGAGAGAGTACGGTGACAGGGGATGGCTACACCTTC.

In DNA, the CDR3 is TGCGCCAGCAGCCTATCCTCCGGTAGGCTAACCTACGAGCAGTACTTC. This sequence encodes CASSLSSGRLTYEQYF. The chain employs TRBV5-1 and TRBJ2-7; D gene unclear. There are 16 residues in the CDR3. The germline V and J ends were trimmed by 4 bases and 2 bases, with 19 bases remaining between them. The germline V gene encodes CDR1 SGHRS and CDR2 YFSETQ.

The chain carries TRBV5-1 and TRBJ2-7, with 9 bases lining up with TRBD1. The CDR3 loop spans 17 amino acids. V gave up 4 bases and J gave up 4 bases; unmatched junction bases: 15. Germline lookup yields CDR1 SGHRS and CDR2 YFSETQ. CDR3 region: CASSRTAPGTGLYEQYF. The DNA for the CDR3 is TGCGCCAGCAGCCGAACTGCCCCCGGGACAGGGCTTTACGAGCAGTACTTC.

The V gene is TRBV29-1, the J gene TRBJ1-2; 7 bases line up with TRBD1. The CDR3 has 14 residues. Germline lookup yields CDR1 SQVTM and CDR2 ANQGSEA. The ends lost 4 bases at V and 0 bases at J; junction bases unmatched: 5. The CDR3: CSVVRQGPNYGYTF. The DNA of the CDR3 is TGCAGCGTTGTAAGACAGGGTCCTAACTATGGCTACACCTTC.

V is TRBV15 and J is TRBJ1-5; D not certain. This CDR3 is 16 amino acids long. With 0 bases removed from V and 2 bases from J, the gap between germline ends came to 11 bases. CDR1 LNHNV and CDR2 YYDKDF come from the germline V gene (reference sequence). In DNA, the CDR3 is TGTGCCACCAGCAGAGATCGAACAGTGGGCAATCAGCCCCAGCATTTT. This codes for CATSRDRTVGNQPQHF. The whole variable domain, remainder taken from reference TRBV15 and TRBJ1-5, is DAMVIQNPRYQVTQFGKPVTLSCSQTLNHNVMYWYQQKSSQAPKLLFHYYDKDFNNEADTPDNFQSRRPNTSFCFLDIRSPGLGDTAMYLCATSRDRTVGNQPQHFGDGTRLSIL.

CDR3 in amino acids: CASSLHPGPTYGYTF. The CDR3 bases are TGTGCCAGCAGCTTACACCCAGGGCCGACTTATGGCTACACCTTC. The rearrangement uses TRBV7-8 and TRBJ1-2; possible D gene TRBD1, 5 bases. Germline V gives CDR1 SGHVS, CDR2 FQNEAQ. The length of the CDR3 is 15 residues. Trimming stripped 2 bases from V and 5 bases from J, with 15 bases between.

This clone was observed a few times. This chain joins TRBV7-3 and TRBJ1-1, with D possibly matching TRBD1 (5 bases). This CDR3 contains 13 residues. The germline V and J ends were trimmed by 2 bases and 6 bases, with 10 bases remaining between them. Germline assignment: CDR1 SGHTA and CDR2 FQGTGA. Here the CDR3 DNA reads TGTGCCAGCAGCTTAGAGGGGCAGGCTGAAGCTTTCTTT. Protein sequence: CASSLEGQAEAFF.

The CDR3 region is CASSLTRVGEQFF. Here the CDR3 DNA reads TGTGCCAGCAGCTTGACCAGGGTGGGTGAGCAGTTCTTC. This rearrangement joins TRBV5-6 to TRBJ2-1; possible D gene TRBD1, 5 bases. Looked up from germline, CDR1 is SGHDT and CDR2 is YYEEEE. The CDR3 runs 13 residues. The V and J ends lost 1 base and 9 bases respectively, with 11 bases between them.